This TCR beta chain was captured by sequencing in a study of blood T cell repertoires in COVID-19. Looking at the study overall: Material from acute and convalescent COVID-19 was sourced from the United States, Italy and Spain. From T cells, B-cell-depleted T cells, or PBMCs came the material, which was cDNA or gDNA.

As handled by the study authors: It was from reference gene primer amplification that nucleated cell counts were estimated. Clones were read by immunoSEQ multiplex PCR, and TCRdb kept only the in-frame ones, dropping some. V and J calls and clone size are those listed in that table; D and trimming were worked out from the DNA. The data show over 90,000 clones, 81% seen once. V lost 5 bases, J lost 3 bases, and 14 bases lay in between. Looked up from germline, CDR1 is LNHDA and CDR2 is SQIVND (reference sequence). There are 15 residues in the CDR3. The source of this sequence is a man older than 75 with active or convalescent COVID-19. The specimen was peripheral blood. The chain combines TRBV19 with TRBJ1-5; D is perhaps TRBD1 (6 bases). The CDR3 nucleotides are TGTGCCAGTAGTCCTGCGGGGGCCACCAATCAGCCCCAGCATTTT. As protein: CASSPAGATNQPQHF.